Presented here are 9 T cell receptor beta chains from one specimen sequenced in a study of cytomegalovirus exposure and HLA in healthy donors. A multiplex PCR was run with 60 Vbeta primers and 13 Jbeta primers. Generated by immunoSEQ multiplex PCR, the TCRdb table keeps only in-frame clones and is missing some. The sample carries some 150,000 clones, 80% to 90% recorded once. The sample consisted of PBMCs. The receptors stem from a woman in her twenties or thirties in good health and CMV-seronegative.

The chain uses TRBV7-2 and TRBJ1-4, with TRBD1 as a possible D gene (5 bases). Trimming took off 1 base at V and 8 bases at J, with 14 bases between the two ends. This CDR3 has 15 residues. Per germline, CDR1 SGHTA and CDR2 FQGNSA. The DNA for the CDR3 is TGTGCCAGCAGCTTAGTGGGGGGGACCGGGGAAAAACTGTTTTTT. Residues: CASSLVGGTGEKLFF.

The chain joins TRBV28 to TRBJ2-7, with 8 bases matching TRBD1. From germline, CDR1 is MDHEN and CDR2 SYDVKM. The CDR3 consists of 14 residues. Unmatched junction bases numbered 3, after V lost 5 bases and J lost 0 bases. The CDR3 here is CASSRQGFSYEQYF. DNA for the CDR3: TGTGCCAGCAGTCGACAGGGGTTCTCCTACGAGCAGTACTTC.

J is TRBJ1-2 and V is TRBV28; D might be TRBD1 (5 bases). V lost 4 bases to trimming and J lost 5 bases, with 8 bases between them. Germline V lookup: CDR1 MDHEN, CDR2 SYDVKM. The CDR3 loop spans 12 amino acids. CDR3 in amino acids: CASSSGVYGYTF. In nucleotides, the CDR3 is TGTGCCAGCAGTTCGGGGGTTTATGGCTACACCTTC.

The CDR3 is CASSETSGRGGEQFF. The DNA of the CDR3 is TGCGCCAGCAGTGAGACTAGCGGGAGGGGGGGGGAGCAGTTCTTC. This sequence joins TRBV10-2 and TRBJ2-1; 13 bases match TRBD2. Germline CDR1 is WSHSY and CDR2 is SAAADI. The V gene end was trimmed by 2 bases and the J gene end by 10 bases; junction bases not matched to a gene: 5. The length of the CDR3 is 15 residues.

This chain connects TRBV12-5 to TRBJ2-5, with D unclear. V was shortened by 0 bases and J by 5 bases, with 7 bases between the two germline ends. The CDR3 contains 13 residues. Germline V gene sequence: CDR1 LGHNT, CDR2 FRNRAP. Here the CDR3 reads CASGLVGSETQYF. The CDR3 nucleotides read TGTGCTAGTGGTTTGGTGGGCAGCGAGACCCAGTACTTC.

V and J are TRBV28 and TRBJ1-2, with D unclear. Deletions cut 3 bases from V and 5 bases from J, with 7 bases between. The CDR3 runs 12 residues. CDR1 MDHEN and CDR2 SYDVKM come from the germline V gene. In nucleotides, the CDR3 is TGTGCCAGCAGTTTGGGCACATATGGCTACACCTTC. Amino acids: CASSLGTYGYTF.

The CDR3 is CAWSGPTGNINNSPLHF. As DNA, the CDR3 is TGTGCCTGGAGTGGTCCGACAGGGAATATCAATAATTCACCCCTCCACTTT. The chain is built from TRBV30 and TRBJ1-6; TRBD1 aligns across 7 bases. CDR3 size: 17 residues. Germline CDR1 and CDR2: GTSNPN and SVGIG (reference sequence). After removal of 1 base from V and 5 bases from J, the junction contained 11 bases not matched to a gene.

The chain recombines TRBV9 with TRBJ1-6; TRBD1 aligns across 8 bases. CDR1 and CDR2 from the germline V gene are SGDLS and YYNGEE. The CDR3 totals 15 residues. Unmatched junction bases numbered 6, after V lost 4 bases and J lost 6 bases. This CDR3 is CASSLRQGTNSPLHF. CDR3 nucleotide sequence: TGTGCCAGCAGCTTGCGACAGGGGACTAATTCACCCCTCCACTTT. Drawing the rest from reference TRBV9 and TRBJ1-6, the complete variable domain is DSGVTQTPKHLITATGQRVTLRCSPRSGDLSVYWYQQSLDQGLQFLIQYYNGEERAKGNILERFSAQQFPDLHSELNLSSLELGDSALYFCASSLRQGTNSPLHFGNGTRLTVT.

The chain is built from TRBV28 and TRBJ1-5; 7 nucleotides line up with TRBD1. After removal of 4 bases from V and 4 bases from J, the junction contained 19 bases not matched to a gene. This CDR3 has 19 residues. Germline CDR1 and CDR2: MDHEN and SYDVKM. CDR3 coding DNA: TGTGCCAGCAGTTCCGGGAGAGGCAGATGGACAGGCCATAATCAGCCCCAGCATTTT. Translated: CASSSGRGRWTGHNQPQHF.